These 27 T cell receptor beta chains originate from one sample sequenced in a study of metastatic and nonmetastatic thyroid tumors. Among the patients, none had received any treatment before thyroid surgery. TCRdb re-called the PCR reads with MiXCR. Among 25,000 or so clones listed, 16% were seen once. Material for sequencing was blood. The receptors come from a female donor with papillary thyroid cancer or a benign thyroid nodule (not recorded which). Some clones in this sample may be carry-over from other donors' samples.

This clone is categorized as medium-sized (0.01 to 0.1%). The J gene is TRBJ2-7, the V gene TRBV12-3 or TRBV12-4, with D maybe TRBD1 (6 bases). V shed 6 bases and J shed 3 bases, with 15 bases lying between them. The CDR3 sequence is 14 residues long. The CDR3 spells CASSIQGALYEQYF. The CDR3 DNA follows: TGTGCCAGCAGCATACAGGGTGCACTCTACGAGCAGTACTTC.

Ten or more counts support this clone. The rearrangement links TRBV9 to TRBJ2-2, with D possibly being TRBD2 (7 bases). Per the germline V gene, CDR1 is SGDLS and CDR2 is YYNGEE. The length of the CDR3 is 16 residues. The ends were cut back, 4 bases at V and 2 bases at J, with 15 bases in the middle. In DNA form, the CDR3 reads TGTGCCAGCAGCTCATCCGCGGGGGCTAACACCGGGGAGCTGTTTTTT. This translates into CASSSSAGANTGELFF.

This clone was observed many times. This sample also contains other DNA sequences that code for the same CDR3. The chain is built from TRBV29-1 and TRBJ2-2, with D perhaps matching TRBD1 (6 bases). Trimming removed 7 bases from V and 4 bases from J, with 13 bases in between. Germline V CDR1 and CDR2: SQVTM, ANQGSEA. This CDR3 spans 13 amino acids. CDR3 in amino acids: CSATTDSTGELFF. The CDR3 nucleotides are TGCAGCGCAACCACGGACAGCACCGGGGAGCTGTTTTTT.

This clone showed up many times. CDR3 in amino acids: CASSQLRTDTQYF. CDR3 DNA: TGTGCCAGCAGCCAACTACGCACAGATACGCAGTATTTT. The chain couples TRBV11-2 to TRBJ2-3; D unclear. This CDR3 comprises 13 residues. V was pared by 5 bases and J by 1 base, with 7 bases between. Germline CDR1 and CDR2: SGHAT and FQNNGV.

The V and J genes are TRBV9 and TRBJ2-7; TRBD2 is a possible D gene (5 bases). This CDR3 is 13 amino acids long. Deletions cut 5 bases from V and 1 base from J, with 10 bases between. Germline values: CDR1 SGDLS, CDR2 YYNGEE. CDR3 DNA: TGTGCCAGCAGAGCACCGGGATCCTACGAGCAGTACTTC. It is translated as CASRAPGSYEQYF.

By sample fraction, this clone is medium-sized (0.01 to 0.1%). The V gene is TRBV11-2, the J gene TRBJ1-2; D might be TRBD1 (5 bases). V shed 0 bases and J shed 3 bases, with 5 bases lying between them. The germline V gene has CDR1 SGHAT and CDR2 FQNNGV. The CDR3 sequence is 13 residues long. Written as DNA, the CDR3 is TGTGCCAGCAGCTTAGACAGGGACTATGGCTACACCTTC. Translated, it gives CASSLDRDYGYTF.

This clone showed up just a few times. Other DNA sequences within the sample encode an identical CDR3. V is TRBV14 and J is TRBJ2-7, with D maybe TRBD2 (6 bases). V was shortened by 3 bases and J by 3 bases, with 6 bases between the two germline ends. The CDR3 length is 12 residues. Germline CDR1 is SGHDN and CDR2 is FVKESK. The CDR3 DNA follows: TGTGCCAGCAGCCAGGGAGGCTACGAGCAGTACTTC. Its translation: CASSQGGYEQYF.

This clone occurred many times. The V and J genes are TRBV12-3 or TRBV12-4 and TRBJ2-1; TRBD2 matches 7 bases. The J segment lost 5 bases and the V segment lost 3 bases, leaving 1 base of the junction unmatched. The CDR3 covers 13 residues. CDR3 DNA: TGTGCCAGCAGTTTTGGGAGGGACAATGAGCAGTTCTTC. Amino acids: CASSFGRDNEQFF.

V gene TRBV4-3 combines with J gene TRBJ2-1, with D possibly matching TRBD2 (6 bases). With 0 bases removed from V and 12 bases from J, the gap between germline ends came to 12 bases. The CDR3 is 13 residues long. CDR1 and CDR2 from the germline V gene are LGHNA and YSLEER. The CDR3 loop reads CASSQDWGEGQFF. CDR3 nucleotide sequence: TGCGCCAGCAGCCAAGATTGGGGGGAAGGGCAGTTCTTC.

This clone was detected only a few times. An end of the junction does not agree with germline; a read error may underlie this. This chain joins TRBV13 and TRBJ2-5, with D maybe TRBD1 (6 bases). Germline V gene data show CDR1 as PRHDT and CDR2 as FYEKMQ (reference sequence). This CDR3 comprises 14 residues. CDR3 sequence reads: CSSSITPRGDTQYF. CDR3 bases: TGTTCCAGCAGTATTACCCCCAGGGGAGATACCCAGTACTTC.

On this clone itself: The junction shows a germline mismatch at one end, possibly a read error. The CDR3 region is CSASSDISSEQYF. CDR3 in DNA: TGCAGTGCCAGCTCCGACATCTCCTCCGAGCAGTACTTC. The chain is built from TRBV20-1 and TRBJ2-7, with D hard to call. The CDR3 sequence is 13 residues long. CDR1 is DFQATT and CDR2 is SNEGSKA in the germline V gene (reference sequence).

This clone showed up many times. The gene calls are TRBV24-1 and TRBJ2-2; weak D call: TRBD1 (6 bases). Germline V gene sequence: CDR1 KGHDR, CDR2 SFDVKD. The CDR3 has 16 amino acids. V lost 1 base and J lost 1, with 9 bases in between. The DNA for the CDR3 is TGTGCCACCAGTGATTTTGGGACATTGAACACCGGGGAGCTGTTTTTT. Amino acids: CATSDFGTLNTGELFF.

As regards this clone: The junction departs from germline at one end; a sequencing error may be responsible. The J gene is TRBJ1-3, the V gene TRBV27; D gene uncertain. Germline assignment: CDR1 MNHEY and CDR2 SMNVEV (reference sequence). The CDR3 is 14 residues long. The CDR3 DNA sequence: TGTGCCAACAGTTTACCCGGGCGATTGCACACCATATATTTT. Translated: CANSLPGRLHTIYF.

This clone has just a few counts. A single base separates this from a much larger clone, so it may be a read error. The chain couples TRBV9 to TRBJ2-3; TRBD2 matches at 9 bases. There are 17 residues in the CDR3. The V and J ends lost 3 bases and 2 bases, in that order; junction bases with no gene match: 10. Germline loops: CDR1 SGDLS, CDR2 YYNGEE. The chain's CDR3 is CASSEGPAGGLTDTQYF. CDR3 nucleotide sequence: TGTGCCAGCAGCGAGGGACCAGCGGGAGGCCTCACAGATACGCAGTATTTT.

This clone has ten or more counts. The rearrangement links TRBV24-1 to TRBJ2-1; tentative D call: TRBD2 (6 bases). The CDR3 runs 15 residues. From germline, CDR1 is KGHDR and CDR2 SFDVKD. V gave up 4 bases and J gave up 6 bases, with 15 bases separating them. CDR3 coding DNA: TGTGCCACCAGTGAAGTCGGGCAGGGAGGCAATGAGCAGTTCTTC. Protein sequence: CATSEVGQGGNEQFF.

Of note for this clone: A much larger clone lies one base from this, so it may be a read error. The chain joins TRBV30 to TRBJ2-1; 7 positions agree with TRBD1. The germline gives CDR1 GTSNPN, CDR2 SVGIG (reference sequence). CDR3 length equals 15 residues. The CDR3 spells CAWSSGQRARNEQLF. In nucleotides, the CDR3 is TGTGCCTGGAGTTCGGGACAGAGGGCTAGAAATGAGCAGCTCTTC.

CDR3 nucleotide sequence: TGCGCCAGCAGCCCTTGGACAGGGGGTGGGCAGGGGTACACTGAAGCTTTCTTT. It is translated as CASSPWTGGGQGYTEAFF. The chain joins TRBV5-1 to TRBJ1-1, with 10 bases lining up with TRBD1. CDR3 length equals 18 residues. CDR1 and CDR2 (germline): SGHRS, YFSETQ. The V gene end was trimmed by 4 bases and the J gene end by 3 bases; junction bases not matched to a gene: 15.

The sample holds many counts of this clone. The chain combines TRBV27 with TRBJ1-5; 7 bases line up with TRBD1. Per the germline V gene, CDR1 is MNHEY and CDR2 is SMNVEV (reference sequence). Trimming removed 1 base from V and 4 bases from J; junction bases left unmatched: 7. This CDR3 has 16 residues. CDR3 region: CASSLLGGTVNQPQHF. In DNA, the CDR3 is TGTGCCAGCAGTTTATTAGGGGGGACAGTTAATCAGCCCCAGCATTTT.

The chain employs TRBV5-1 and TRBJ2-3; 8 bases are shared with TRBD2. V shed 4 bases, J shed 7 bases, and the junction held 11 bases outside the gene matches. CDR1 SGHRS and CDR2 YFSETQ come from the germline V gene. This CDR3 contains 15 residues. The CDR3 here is CASSPEGLGGNTQYF. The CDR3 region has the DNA TGCGCCAGCAGCCCAGAGGGACTAGGTGGAAATACGCAGTATTTT.

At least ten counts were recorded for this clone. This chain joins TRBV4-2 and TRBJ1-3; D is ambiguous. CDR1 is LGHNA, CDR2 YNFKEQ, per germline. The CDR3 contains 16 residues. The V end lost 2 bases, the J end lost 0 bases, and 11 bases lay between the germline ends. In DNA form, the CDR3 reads TGTGCCAGCAGCCAATCCGGGGAGGGCTCTGGAAACACCATATATTTT. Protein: CASSQSGEGSGNTIYF.

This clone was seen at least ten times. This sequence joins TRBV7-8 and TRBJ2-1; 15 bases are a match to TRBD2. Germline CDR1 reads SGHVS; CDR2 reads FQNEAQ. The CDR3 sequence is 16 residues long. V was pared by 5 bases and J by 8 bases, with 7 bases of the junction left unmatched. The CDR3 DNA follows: TGTGCCAGCAGCCCCGGACTAGCGGGAGGGGGGGATGAGCAGTTCTTC. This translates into CASSPGLAGGGDEQFF.

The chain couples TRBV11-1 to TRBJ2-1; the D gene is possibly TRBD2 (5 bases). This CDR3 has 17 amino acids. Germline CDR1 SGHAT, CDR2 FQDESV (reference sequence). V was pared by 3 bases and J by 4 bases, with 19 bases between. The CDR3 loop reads CASSFRASWGVYNEQFF. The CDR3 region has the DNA TGTGCCAGCAGCTTCAGAGCTAGCTGGGGTGTTTACAATGAGCAGTTCTTC. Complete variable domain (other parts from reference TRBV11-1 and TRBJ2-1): EAEVAQSPRYKITEKSQAVAFWCDPISGHATLYWYRQILGQGPELLVQFQDESVVDDSQLPKDRFSAERLKGVDSTLKIQPAELGDSAMYLCASSFRASWGVYNEQFFGPGTRLTVL.

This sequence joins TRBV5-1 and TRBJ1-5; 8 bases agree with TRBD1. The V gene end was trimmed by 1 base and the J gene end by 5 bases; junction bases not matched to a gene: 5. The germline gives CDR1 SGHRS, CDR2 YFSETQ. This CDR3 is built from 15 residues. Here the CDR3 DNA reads TGCGCCAGCAGCTTGTTGCCAGGGGGCGATCAGCCCCAGCATTTT. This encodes CASSLLPGGDQPQHF. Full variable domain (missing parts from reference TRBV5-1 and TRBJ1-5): KAGVTQTPRYLIKTRGQQVTLSCSPISGHRSVSWYQQTPGQGLQFLFEYFSETQRNKGNFPGRFSGRQFSNSRSEMNVSTLELGDSALYLCASSLLPGGDQPQHFGDGTRLSIL.

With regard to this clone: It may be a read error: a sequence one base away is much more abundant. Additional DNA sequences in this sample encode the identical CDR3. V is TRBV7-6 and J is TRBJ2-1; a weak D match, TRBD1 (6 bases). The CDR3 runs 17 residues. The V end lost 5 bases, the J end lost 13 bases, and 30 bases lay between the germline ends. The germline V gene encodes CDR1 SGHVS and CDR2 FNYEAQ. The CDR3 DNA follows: TGTGCCAGCAGCCCGAAGGGGGTGGGAGTCCGTTACAATGGTCAGTTCTTC. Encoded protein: CASSPKGVGVRYNGQFF.

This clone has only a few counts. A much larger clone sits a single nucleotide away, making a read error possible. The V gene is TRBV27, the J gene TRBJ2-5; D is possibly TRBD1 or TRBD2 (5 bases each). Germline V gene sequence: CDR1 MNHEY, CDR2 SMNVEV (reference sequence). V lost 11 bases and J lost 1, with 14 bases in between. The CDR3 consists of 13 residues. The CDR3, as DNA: TGTGCCTCCCGGGGCTACCCCCAAGAGACCCAGTACTTC. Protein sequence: CASRGYPQETQYF.

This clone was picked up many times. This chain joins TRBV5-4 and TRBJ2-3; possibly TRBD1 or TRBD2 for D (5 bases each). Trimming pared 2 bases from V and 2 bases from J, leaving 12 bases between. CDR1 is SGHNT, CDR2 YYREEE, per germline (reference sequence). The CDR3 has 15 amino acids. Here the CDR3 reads CASSFGAGSTDTQYF. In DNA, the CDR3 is TGTGCCAGCAGCTTTGGGGCGGGCTCCACAGATACGCAGTATTTT.

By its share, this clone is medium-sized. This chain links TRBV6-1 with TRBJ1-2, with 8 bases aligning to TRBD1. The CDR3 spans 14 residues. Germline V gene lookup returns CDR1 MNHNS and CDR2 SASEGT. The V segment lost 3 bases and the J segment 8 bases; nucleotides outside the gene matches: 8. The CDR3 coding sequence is TGTGCCAGCAGTGAGGTGACAGGGGTCGGCGGCTACACCTTC. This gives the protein CASSEVTGVGGYTF.